This is a list of T cell receptor beta chains from one sample in a study of blood T cell repertoires in COVID-19. Sequenced by immunoSEQ multiplex PCR; TCRdb stores in-frame clones only, minus some. The sample has fewer than 150,000 clones; over 65% are singletons. Sequencing was done on a sample of peripheral blood. The receptors derive from a man between 65 and 85 years old with acute or convalescent COVID-19. Both conserved end residues are part of each CDR3. The D gene is left open where the match is weak. Clone size is shown for a subset of rows, as once, few, many or a class of expanded clone.

j_call clone_size v_call d_call cdr3_nt cdr3_aa
TRBJ2-3 . TRBV4-1 TRBD1 TGCGCCAGCAGCCAAGAAGTTGACAGGGCGGATACGCAGTATTTT CASSQEVDRADTQYF
TRBJ2-3 . TRBV11-3 . TGTGCCAGCAGCTCCCCGACATTTCGACTATCCGATAGCACAGATACGCAGTATTTT CASSSPTFRLSDSTDTQYF
TRBJ1-1 . TRBV18 . TGTGCCAGCTCACCAACCTACAGGGAAGCTGAAGCTTTCTTT CASSPTYREAEAFF
TRBJ1-2 . TRBV4-3 . TGCGCCAGCAGCCAAGATTCGACCGGGAGGTCTAACTATGGCTACACCTTC CASSQDSTGRSNYGYTF
TRBJ1-4 . TRBV5-1 . TGCGCCAGCAGCTTGGAGCCTGCAACTAATGAAAAACTGTTTTTT CASSLEPATNEKLFF
TRBJ1-2 . TRBV5-1 TRBD1 TGCGCCAGCAGCTCGGGGGACAGGGGTGTCTATGGCTACACCTTC CASSSGDRGVYGYTF
TRBJ2-3 . TRBV9 TRBD2 TGTGCCAGCAGTCTAAGCGGGAGCGGAAGCGCAGATACGCAGTATTTT CASSLSGSGSADTQYF
TRBJ1-4 . TRBV5-1 TRBD1 TGCGCCAGCAGCATAGGGACAGGGGTAGTTGAAAAACTGTTTTTT CASSIGTGVVEKLFF
TRBJ2-1 . TRBV7-8 TRBD2 TGTGCCAGCAGCTTAAGACTAGCGGGACGAGAGCAGTTCTTC CASSLRLAGREQFF
TRBJ2-7 . TRBV15 . TGTGCCACCAGCCCGGGAACCTCCTACGAGCAGTACTTC CATSPGTSYEQYF
TRBJ2-1 . TRBV15 . TGTGCCACCAGCAGAGATATCGTGTCTAGCTCCTACAATGAGCAGTTCTTC CATSRDIVSSSYNEQFF
TRBJ2-5 . TRBV2 . TGTGCCAGCAGTGTGGGGAACAGGCTAGAGACCCAGTACTTC CASSVGNRLETQYF
TRBJ1-5 . TRBV6-5 . TGTGCCAGCAGCTCGGACATGGGCGGGGGTCAGCCCCAGCATTTT CASSSDMGGGQPQHF
TRBJ2-3 . TRBV5-4 . TGTGCCAGCAGCTTGGCCCCAGGGGCTACAGATACGCAGTATTTT CASSLAPGATDTQYF
TRBJ2-5 . TRBV12-3/TRBV12-4 . TGTGCCAGCAGTTTCCAGGGTAGCCAGTACTTC CASSFQGSQYF
TRBJ2-5 once TRBV12-5 . TGTGCTAGTGGTTTGGGCGGATACCAAGAGACCCAGTACTTC CASGLGGYQETQYF
TRBJ1-2 . TRBV9 . TGTGCCAGCAGCGTAGCTGGGACATCCTCAGGGTATGGCTACACCTTC CASSVAGTSSGYGYTF
TRBJ1-4 . TRBV5-1 . TGCGCCAGCAGCTCCGGACAGATGAATGAAAAACTGTTTTTT CASSSGQMNEKLFF
TRBJ1-5 . TRBV2 . TGTGCCAGCAGTGAAGGGGGAGCGGAAGAGCCCCAGCATTTT CASSEGGAEEPQHF
TRBJ2-3 . TRBV5-4 TRBD2 TGTGCCAGCAGCTCTGTAGCGGGAGGAGATACGCAGTATTTT CASSSVAGGDTQYF
TRBJ1-5 . TRBV19 TRBD1 TGTGCCAGTAGTAGGGACAGGGTTGACAATCAGCCCCAGCATTTT CASSRDRVDNQPQHF
TRBJ1-4 . TRBV3-1/TRBV3-2 . TGTGCCAGCAGCCAAAGGGAGAATGAAAAACTGTTTTTT CASSQRENEKLFF
TRBJ2-3 few TRBV9 TRBD2 TGTGCCAGCAGCGTAGGGACGGGAGGAACAGATACGCAGTATTTT CASSVGTGGTDTQYF
TRBJ1-5 . TRBV27 . TGTGCCAGCAGTTTTAGACGGACAAATCAGCCCCAGCATTTT CASSFRRTNQPQHF
TRBJ2-7 . TRBV5-1 TRBD1 TGCGCCAGCAGCTCGCAGGGGGATAGCTCCTACGAGCAGTACTTC CASSSQGDSSYEQYF
TRBJ1-1 . TRBV7-2 . TGTGCCAGCAGCTTAGTTGCAGGGAACACTGAAGCTTTCTTT CASSLVAGNTEAFF
TRBJ1-2 . TRBV29-1 TRBD1 TGCAGCGTTGGGACCGGGACAGATCTCTATGGCTACACCTTC CSVGTGTDLYGYTF
TRBJ2-7 . TRBV25-1 . TGTGCCAGCAGTGGGGGGTATGTGGGAGGAGGGTACGAGCAGTACTTC CASSGGYVGGGYEQYF
TRBJ2-3 . TRBV6-5 . TGTGCCAGCTCCTTCGGACTACCTGAGGATACGCAGTATTTT CASSFGLPEDTQYF
TRBJ1-2 . TRBV7-2 TRBD1 TGTGCCAGCAGCTCCAGACAGGGTGGTGGCTACACCTTC CASSSRQGGGYTF
TRBJ2-1 . TRBV19 . TGTGCCAGTAGTACGACTAGAGTAGGGATTCAGTTCTTC CASSTTRVGIQFF
TRBJ2-1 . TRBV18 . TGTGCCAGCTCACCTTTCCCCAGTGGGAGCTCCTACAATGAGCAGTTCTTC CASSPFPSGSSYNEQFF
TRBJ2-7 . TRBV11-2 TRBD2 TGTGCCAGCAGCCCCCTCTTGGGCGGGAGCTGGGACGAGCAGTACTTC CASSPLLGGSWDEQYF
TRBJ2-1 . TRBV11-2 . TGTGCCAGCAGCTTAGAGACAGTACTACAAGGGAATGAGCAGTTCTTC CASSLETVLQGNEQFF
TRBJ1-2 once TRBV19 . TGTGCCAGTAGTATAGCCAGGGAAGGCTACACCTTC CASSIAREGYTF
TRBJ2-7 . TRBV5-5 TRBD1 TGTGCCAGCAGCCGACAGGGGTGGGAGCAGTACTTC CASSRQGWEQYF
TRBJ2-7 . TRBV6-5 . TGTGCCAGCAGTTACTCTGGCAGGCCCAGCTCCTACGAGCAGTACTTC CASSYSGRPSSYEQYF
TRBJ2-2 . TRBV9 . TGTGCCAGCAGCGCCGCCGAGGGATACACCGGGGAGCTGTTTTTT CASSAAEGYTGELFF
TRBJ2-3 . TRBV5-4 . TGTGCCAGCAGCTTTGACAGGAGCACAGATACGCAGTATTTT CASSFDRSTDTQYF
TRBJ2-7 few TRBV5-1 TRBD1 TGCGCCAGCAGCTTGGGGGGGACAGATAGCTCCTACGAGCAGTACTTC CASSLGGTDSSYEQYF